The 27 T cell receptor beta chains presented below share a single source sample, sequenced in a study of a mutant IDH1 vaccine in newly diagnosed glioma. Assay: immunoSEQ multiplex PCR; the TCRdb copy retains only in-frame clones and omits some. The table has some 51,000 clones, over 75% seen once. The antigens of these receptors remain unknown. Time point defined: week 5, during vaccination. Every vaccine dose comprised 300 ug of mutant IDH1 20-mer peptide plus topical imiquimod. The input for sequencing was PBMCs, taken from a glioma patient whose treatment included an IDH1 peptide vaccine. Every receptor here comes from a man aged 45-65 years with glioma.

V is TRBV6-5 and J is TRBJ1-2; TRBD1 aligns across 7 bases. Germline V gene data show CDR1 as MNHEY and CDR2 as SVGAGI. This CDR3 has 14 amino acids. V dropped 2 bases and J dropped 8; count of bases not matched to a gene: 8. The CDR3 spells CASSYAGQSLGYTF. In DNA, the CDR3 is TGTGCCAGCAGTTACGCGGGACAGTCCCTGGGCTACACCTTC.

The genes are TRBV6-5 and TRBJ2-5; 9 nucleotides match TRBD2. The V gene's germline CDR1 is MNHEY and CDR2 SVGAGI. V shed 6 bases and J 5 bases; nucleotides not matched to a gene: 7. The CDR3 runs to 14 residues. The CDR3 nucleotides are TGTGCCAGCAGATTAGCGGGGGCTTGGGAGACCCAGTACTTC. Its translation: CASRLAGAWETQYF.

This chain links TRBV28 with TRBJ1-4; D is unresolved. Germline V gene sequence: CDR1 MDHEN, CDR2 SYDVKM. V gave up 6 bases and J gave up 5 bases, with 10 bases separating them. The CDR3 sequence is 13 residues long. CDR3 DNA: TGTGCCAGCAGAGACCCCTGGAATGAAAAACTGTTTTTT. Translated: CASRDPWNEKLFF.

The genes are TRBV15 and TRBJ2-5, with D tentatively TRBD1 (6 bases). Trimming left V 2 bases short and J 4 bases short, with 20 bases between. CDR1 LNHNV and CDR2 YYDKDF come from the germline V gene (reference sequence). The CDR3 length is 17 residues. CDR3 loop: CATSRHPAGGRGETQYF. The CDR3 DNA reads as TGTGCCACCAGCAGACATCCGGCAGGCGGCAGGGGAGAGACCCAGTACTTC.

This chain connects TRBV10-3 to TRBJ2-3; no clear D. Germline assignment: CDR1 ENHRY and CDR2 SYGVKD. The CDR3 is made up of 12 amino acids. Trimming cost V 6 bases and J 5 bases, with 9 bases left between them. The chain's CDR3 is CAIRGWGDTQYF. The CDR3 DNA is TGTGCCATCAGGGGGTGGGGAGATACGCAGTATTTT.

J is TRBJ2-2 and V is TRBV27; 14 nucleotides line up with TRBD2. The CDR3 loop spans 18 amino acids. Germline V gene lookup returns CDR1 MNHEY and CDR2 SMNVEV (reference sequence). V dropped 4 bases and J dropped 0; count of bases not matched to a gene: 4. In DNA form, the CDR3 reads TGTGCCAGCAGTTCGGGACTAGCGGGGGCGACGAACACCGGGGAGCTGTTTTTT. This gives the protein CASSSGLAGATNTGELFF.

The chain links TRBV27 to TRBJ2-2, with D perhaps TRBD1 or TRBD2 (7 bases each). CDR1 and CDR2 from the germline V gene are MNHEY and SMNVEV (reference sequence). Trimming cost V 6 bases and J 2 bases, with 10 bases left between them. The CDR3 totals 14 residues. The CDR3 reads CASRGGGNTGELFF. Written as DNA, the CDR3 is TGTGCCAGCAGGGGAGGGGGCAACACCGGGGAGCTGTTTTTT.

The CDR3, as DNA: TGTGCCAGCAGAGTTACGGCCTACGAGCAGTACTTC. It yields the protein CASRVTAYEQYF. The genes are TRBV2 and TRBJ2-7; D is uncertain. The CDR3 contains 12 residues. V lost 6 bases, J lost 2 bases, and 8 bases lay in between. Germline V lookup: CDR1 SNHLY, CDR2 FYNNEI.

The rearrangement uses TRBV5-1 and TRBJ2-7; D may be TRBD2 (6 bases). The CDR3 totals 14 residues. Trimming stripped 4 bases from V and 3 bases from J, with 14 bases between. Germline loops: CDR1 SGHRS, CDR2 YFSETQ. In DNA, the CDR3 is TGCGCCAGCAGCATCGGGCAGGGACTCTACGAGCAGTACTTC. Translating it yields CASSIGQGLYEQYF.

The chain links TRBV6-1 to TRBJ1-5, with D unclear. CDR1 and CDR2 (germline): MNHNS, SASEGT. The V and J ends lost 5 bases and 0 bases respectively, with 11 bases between them. This CDR3 spans 15 amino acids. For the CDR3, the DNA is TGTGCCAGCAGTCCCCGGTTTGGTAGCAATCAGCCCCAGCATTTT. Its translation is CASSPRFGSNQPQHF.

The CDR3 protein is CAWSSDTITGELFF. CDR3 nucleotide sequence: TGTGCCTGGAGCTCGGACACGATTACCGGGGAGCTGTTTTTT. This chain uses TRBV30 with TRBJ2-2, with a weak D call TRBD1 (5 bases). V was shortened by 3 bases and J by 5 bases, with 13 bases between the two germline ends. The germline V gene has CDR1 GTSNPN and CDR2 SVGIG (reference sequence). The CDR3 sequence is 14 residues long. The full variable domain, in which reference TRBV30 and TRBJ2-2 provide the parts outside the CDR3, is SQTIHQWPATLVQPVGSPLSLECTVEGTSNPNLYWYRQAAGRGLQLLFYSVGIGQISSEVPQNLSASRPQDRQFILSSKKLLLSDSGFYLCAWSSDTITGELFFGEGSRLTVL.

J is TRBJ1-1 and V is TRBV29-1; D ambiguous. CDR1 is SQVTM and CDR2 is ANQGSEA in the germline V gene. V shed 7 bases and J shed 4 bases, with 13 bases lying between them. CDR3 length: 12 residues. The CDR3 region has the DNA TGCAGCGCGCCGGCAGTGGGCACTGAAGCTTTCTTT. This sequence encodes CSAPAVGTEAFF. The entire variable domain, with the rest obtained from reference TRBV29-1 and TRBJ1-1, is as follows: SAVISQKPSRDICQRGTSLTIQCQVDSQVTMMFWYRQQPGQSLTLIATANQGSEATYESGFVIDKFPISRPNLTFSTLTVSNMSPEDSSIYLCSAPAVGTEAFFGQGTRLTVV.

This clone was found many times. The chain uses TRBV7-2 and TRBJ2-7; 11 bases are a match to TRBD2. Germline CDR1 SGHTA, CDR2 FQGNSA. This CDR3 region has 17 residues. After removal of 1 base from V and 2 bases from J, the junction contained 7 bases not matched to a gene. CDR3 DNA: TGTGCCAGCAGCTTAGTAGCGGGGGGGCTAGGCGCCTACGAGCAGTACTTC. Amino acids: CASSLVAGGLGAYEQYF.

V and J are TRBV6-5 and TRBJ2-5; D is uncertain. V was pared by 6 bases and J by 2 bases, with 10 bases between. This CDR3 region has 13 residues. CDR1 and CDR2 from the germline V gene are MNHEY and SVGAGI. The CDR3 region is CASSSFRQETQYF. CDR3 DNA: TGTGCCAGCAGCTCGTTCCGACAAGAGACCCAGTACTTC.

In this sample, this clone turned up a few times. The rearrangement uses TRBV14 and TRBJ1-4; a weak D match, TRBD1 (6 bases). Trimming removed 1 base from V and 9 bases from J, with 12 bases in between. The CDR3 sequence is 14 residues long. CDR1 and CDR2 (germline): SGHDN, FVKESK. CDR3 nucleotides: TGTGCCAGCAGCCAAGTCGGACAGTCGCAAAAACTGTTTTTT. It specifies CASSQVGQSQKLFF. Looking up the rest from reference TRBV14 and TRBJ1-4 gives the full variable domain: EAGVTQFPSHSVIEKGQTVTLRCDPISGHDNLYWYRRVMGKEIKFLLHFVKESKQDESGMPNNRFLAERTGGTYSTLKVQPAELEDSGVYFCASSQVGQSQKLFFGSGTQLSVL.

V gene TRBV4-2 combines with J gene TRBJ2-1; 11 bases fit TRBD2. CDR1 LGHNA and CDR2 YNFKEQ come from the germline V gene. The ends lost 4 bases at V and 7 bases at J; junction bases unmatched: 6. The CDR3 contains 15 residues. The CDR3 loop is CASSLISGGANEQFF. CDR3 DNA: TGTGCCAGCAGCCTGATTAGCGGGGGGGCGAATGAGCAGTTCTTC.

J is TRBJ1-1 and V is TRBV30, with 8 bases fitting TRBD1. Germline values: CDR1 GTSNPN, CDR2 SVGIG (reference sequence). The CDR3 spans 14 residues. Trimming removed 2 bases from V and 5 bases from J; junction bases left unmatched: 7. CDR3 DNA: TGTGCCTGGAGTTTTCCCGGGACAGGAACTGAAGCTTTCTTT. Translation gives CAWSFPGTGTEAFF.

The chain has TRBV30 and TRBJ2-5; D may correspond to TRBD1 or TRBD2 (5 bases each). The J call may be mistaken, given a closer DNA end match to TRBJ2-7. The CDR3 has 15 amino acids. The germline V gene encodes CDR1 GTSNPN and CDR2 SVGIG (reference sequence). CDR3 protein: CAGRVVGTSTLEQYF. CDR3 nucleotides: TGTGCCGGTCGAGTTGTGGGGACCTCGACTCTCGAGCAGTACTTC.

The chain combines TRBV5-4 with TRBJ1-2; 9 nucleotides align to TRBD1. This CDR3 contains 16 residues. V gave up 4 bases and J gave up 8 bases; unmatched junction bases: 15. Looked up from germline, CDR1 is SGHNT and CDR2 is YYREEE (reference sequence). Written as DNA, the CDR3 is TGTGCCAGCAGCCTGGAACTGATCACAGGGGGCAGGGGCTACACCTTC. It specifies CASSLELITGGRGYTF.

This chain connects TRBV5-6 to TRBJ2-7; TRBD1 matches 9 bases. CDR1 SGHDT and CDR2 YYEEEE come from the germline V gene. This CDR3 comprises 15 residues. Unmatched junction bases numbered 9, after V lost 6 bases and J lost 2 bases. CDR3 in amino acids: CASNRAGQGTYEQYF. For the CDR3, the DNA is TGTGCCAGCAACAGAGCTGGACAGGGGACCTACGAGCAGTACTTC.

The chain has TRBV5-1 and TRBJ1-3, with D uncertain. Looked up from germline, CDR1 is SGHRS and CDR2 is YFSETQ. With 0 bases removed from V and 0 bases from J, the gap between germline ends came to 10 bases. This CDR3 spans 16 amino acids. The CDR3 is CASSLGSGNSGNTIYF. The CDR3 DNA reads as TGCGCCAGCAGCTTGGGCTCCGGAAACTCTGGAAACACCATATATTTT.

This chain uses TRBV5-6 with TRBJ2-1; 8 bases agree with TRBD2. Germline V gene lookup returns CDR1 SGHDT and CDR2 YYEEEE. The V and J ends lost 0 bases and 4 bases, in that order; junction bases with no gene match: 3. The CDR3 runs to 15 residues. CDR3 region: CASSLGSGAYNEQFF. CDR3 coding DNA: TGTGCCAGCAGCTTGGGTAGCGGGGCATACAATGAGCAGTTCTTC.

The chain recombines TRBV29-1 with TRBJ2-3; D is possibly TRBD1 or TRBD2 (5 bases each). Looked up from germline, CDR1 is SQVTM and CDR2 is ANQGSEA. The CDR3 has 12 amino acids. The DNA for the CDR3 is TGCAGTGTTCCTTGGGGGACAGATACGCAGTATTTT. Translation gives CSVPWGTDTQYF.

This rearrangement joins TRBV10-3 to TRBJ1-2; 10 bases are shared with TRBD1. Germline V gene lookup returns CDR1 ENHRY and CDR2 SYGVKD. This CDR3 is built from 13 residues. V was clipped by 3 bases and J by 7 bases; unmatched bases: 2. CDR3: CAISDDRGPGYTF. In DNA, the CDR3 is TGTGCCATCAGTGACGACAGGGGGCCTGGCTACACCTTC.

V is TRBV4-2 and J is TRBJ1-2; D not certain. The CDR3 runs 15 residues. The V gene lost 0 bases and the J gene lost 2 bases, with 10 bases spanning the gap. CDR1 and CDR2 (germline): LGHNA, YNFKEQ. This chain's CDR3 is CASSQDTWQNYGYTF. CDR3 nucleotide sequence: TGTGCCAGCAGCCAAGATACGTGGCAGAACTATGGCTACACCTTC.

Here the CDR3 DNA reads TGTGCCAGCAGCTTCGAAATCAGGGGGACGGCGAATGGCTACACCTTC. Its translation: CASSFEIRGTANGYTF. This chain connects TRBV11-1 to TRBJ1-2; 7 positions agree with TRBD1. Germline V gives CDR1 SGHAT, CDR2 FQDESV (reference sequence). The CDR3 extends over 16 amino acids. V lost 3 bases, J lost 6 bases, and 13 bases stayed unmatched.

This rearrangement joins TRBV5-6 to TRBJ2-5, with D hard to call. The CDR3 consists of 11 residues. CDR1 is SGHDT, CDR2 YYEEEE, per germline. Trimming removed 5 bases at V and 4 bases at J, with 6 bases between. The chain's CDR3 is CASRWGETQYF. The CDR3 DNA reads TGTGCCAGCAGGTGGGGAGAGACCCAGTACTTC.